Listed below are T cell receptor beta chains from one sample, sequenced in a study of blood T cell repertoires in COVID-19. Here immunoSEQ multiplex PCR was the method, and the copy in TCRdb shows in-frame clones only, minus some. The table has approximately 90,000 clones, roughly 82% seen once. Sequenced: peripheral blood. All receptors derive from a man in his 60s with acute or convalescent COVID-19. Both conserved end residues are part of each CDR3. A D gene is named only where the DNA matches it firmly. Size tells how often a clone was seen (once, few, many) or the class of an expanded clone, and some rows leave it out.

V	length	J	D	size	DNA	CDR3
TRBV4-3	16	TRBJ2-3	NA	NA	TGCGCCAGCAGCCAAGAACTGGGCAGTCGCACAGATACGCAGTATTTT	CASSQELGSRTDTQYF
TRBV28	12	TRBJ1-1	TRBD1	few	TGTGCCAGCCAGGGACAGTGGACTGAAGCTTTCTTT	CASQGQWTEAFF
TRBV29-1	15	TRBJ2-3	NA	NA	TGCAGCGTTGCAACAGGGCAGGGCCTCACAGATACGCAGTATTTT	CSVATGQGLTDTQYF
TRBV4-3	14	TRBJ1-1	NA	NA	TGCGCCAGCAGCCAAACGGGACACCGCTCTGAAGCTTTCTTT	CASSQTGHRSEAFF
TRBV28	18	TRBJ1-5	NA	NA	TGTGCCAGCAGTTCCCTCTTTTTGACAGGACCGAAAAATCAGCCCCAGCATTTT	CASSSLFLTGPKNQPQHF
TRBV5-5	13	TRBJ2-3	NA	NA	TGTGCCTGCGGACAGACAGATACGGGTACGCAGTATTTT	CACGQTDTGTQYF
TRBV7-2	13	TRBJ1-6	NA	NA	TGTGCCAGCAGCTCTTCTCCCAATTCACCCCTCCACTTT	CASSSSPNSPLHF
TRBV29-1	15	TRBJ2-1	TRBD1	NA	TGCAGCGTTGGGGGCGGGACAGGGGCCTTAGGGGAGCAGTTCTTC	CSVGGGTGALGEQFF
TRBV12-3/TRBV12-4	12	TRBJ1-5	NA	NA	TGTGCCAGCCGGGCGGGGAATCAGCCCCAGCATTTT	CASRAGNQPQHF
TRBV20-1	16	TRBJ2-1	TRBD2	NA	TGCAGTGCTAGTAGTCCAGGGACTAGAAATTACAATGAGCAGTTCTTC	CSASSPGTRNYNEQFF
TRBV14	17	TRBJ1-6	TRBD1	NA	TGTGCCAGCAGCTTTCGACAGGGAGAGTCCTATAATTCACCCCTCCACTTT	CASSFRQGESYNSPLHF
TRBV12-3/TRBV12-4	13	TRBJ1-2	NA	NA	TGTGCCAGCAGTTTCCGGGGTGGCTATGGCTACACCTTC	CASSFRGGYGYTF
TRBV19	17	TRBJ2-3	TRBD2	NA	TGTGCCAGTAGTCTTGCGACTAGCGGGGGCCCCACGGGTACGCAGTATTTT	CASSLATSGGPTGTQYF
TRBV30	14	TRBJ1-2	TRBD1	NA	TGTGCCTGGAGTGCCGGACAGGGCGACTATGGCTACACCTTC	CAWSAGQGDYGYTF
TRBV28	14	TRBJ2-1	TRBD1	NA	TGTGCCAGCGGAGGACAGGGGGGCTACAATGAGCAGTTCTTC	CASGGQGGYNEQFF
TRBV7-9	14	TRBJ1-1	NA	NA	TGTGCCAGCAGCTTAGGACAGATGAACACTGAAGCTTTCTTT	CASSLGQMNTEAFF
TRBV27	15	TRBJ2-1	NA	NA	TGTGCCAGCAGAGCTACAGGGCTCACCTACAATGAGCAGTTCTTC	CASRATGLTYNEQFF
TRBV28	20	TRBJ2-3	TRBD2	NA	TGTGCCAGCTCCGCGGCTAGCGGGGGGGCCCTATCCGGTTTCACAGATACGCAGTATTTT	CASSAASGGALSGFTDTQYF
TRBV28	13	TRBJ1-1	NA	few	TGTGCCAGCAGTTTAGGAGGGGCCGTAGGAGCTTTCTTT	CASSLGGAVGAFF
TRBV6-5	14	TRBJ1-5	TRBD1	few	TGTGCCAGCAGGAAGGACAGGGGAAGCCAGCCCCAGCATTTT	CASRKDRGSQPQHF
TRBV28	15	TRBJ1-5	NA	NA	TGTGCCAGCAAAGCAAATGACAGACTCAATCAGCCCCAGCATTTT	CASKANDRLNQPQHF
TRBV7-9	14	TRBJ2-1	NA	NA	TGTGCCAGCAGGAGGGGGGGCTCCTACAATGAGCAGTTCTTC	CASRRGGSYNEQFF
TRBV10-3	18	TRBJ2-7	TRBD2	NA	TGTGCCATCAGTGGGACAGAGACCAGCGGGGGCTACTCCTACGAGCAGTACTTC	CAISGTETSGGYSYEQYF
TRBV7-9	16	TRBJ1-4	NA	once	TGTGCCAGCAGCCACGGAAATACAGGAAAAGCTGAAAAACTGTTTTTT	CASSHGNTGKAEKLFF
TRBV6-2/TRBV6-3	14	TRBJ2-1	TRBD2	NA	TGTGCCAGCAGTCGACTAGCGGACCCTGGTGAGCAGTTCTTC	CASSRLADPGEQFF
TRBV2	17	TRBJ2-3	TRBD2	NA	TGTGCCAGCAGTGCAGGACTAGCGGGGGAGCGGTGGGATACGCAGTATTTT	CASSAGLAGERWDTQYF
TRBV2	14	TRBJ2-4	NA	few	TGTGCCAGCAGTGAAGCGCCGGGGAAAAACATTCAGTACTTC	CASSEAPGKNIQYF
TRBV9	17	TRBJ2-5	NA	NA	TGTGCCAGCAGCGTAGGAGGTCGGTTGGGGGCCCAAGAGACCCAGTACTTC	CASSVGGRLGAQETQYF
TRBV7-9	16	TRBJ1-4	TRBD1	NA	TGTGCCAGCAGCTTCCGGACGACAGGGGCTAATGAAAAACTGTTTTTT	CASSFRTTGANEKLFF
TRBV9	15	TRBJ2-7	NA	NA	TGTGCCAGCAGCGCAGGGGGGTCTAACTCCTACGAGCAGTACTTC	CASSAGGSNSYEQYF
TRBV27	16	TRBJ1-2	NA	NA	TGTGCCAGCAGTTCCCTGGGGAAGGGAGGGCTGGGCGGCTACACCTTC	CASSSLGKGGLGGYTF
TRBV6-2/TRBV6-3	15	TRBJ2-7	NA	NA	TGTGCCAGCAGTTCCTGGGGGGTGCCACCCTACGAGCAGTACTTC	CASSSWGVPPYEQYF
TRBV19	15	TRBJ1-6	TRBD1	NA	TGTGCCAGTAGATACTCGGGACAGCCTAATTCACCCCTCCACTTT	CASRYSGQPNSPLHF
TRBV7-4	13	TRBJ2-7	NA	NA	TGTGCCAGCAGTTGCTGGGGGGAGTACGAGCAGTACTTC	CASSCWGEYEQYF
TRBV3-1/TRBV3-2	15	TRBJ2-7	NA	NA	TGTGCCAGCAGCCAAGATATTGCCAGATCCTACGAGCAGTACTTC	CASSQDIARSYEQYF
TRBV27	15	TRBJ2-4	TRBD1	NA	TGTGCCAGCAGTACGGACAGGCTAGCCAAAAACATTCAGTACTTC	CASSTDRLAKNIQYF
TRBV10-3	14	TRBJ1-5	NA	few	TGTGCCATCAGTGAGGTAGGGGCCAATCAGCCCCAGCATTTT	CAISEVGANQPQHF
TRBV30	15	TRBJ2-5	TRBD2	NA	TGTGCCTGGAGCTCCCTAGCGGGGGGGCCGAAGACCCAGTACTTC	CAWSSLAGGPKTQYF
TRBV28	12	TRBJ1-3	NA	NA	TGTGCCAGCAGTTTCGGTGGAAACACCATATATTTT	CASSFGGNTIYF
TRBV10-3	13	TRBJ1-3	TRBD1	NA	TGTGCCATCAGAACAGGGGGAGGAAACACCATATATTTT	CAIRTGGGNTIYF
TRBV11-2	13	TRBJ2-5	NA	NA	TGTGCCAGCAGCCCACCGGGGAGGGAGACCCAGTACTTC	CASSPPGRETQYF
TRBV19	14	TRBJ1-2	NA	NA	TGTGCCGCGACAGCACATACAACTAACTATGGCTACACCTTC	CAATAHTTNYGYTF
TRBV5-1	14	TRBJ1-6	TRBD1	NA	TGCGCCAGCAGTAATTTACAGGGGAATTCACCCCTCCACTTT	CASSNLQGNSPLHF
TRBV9	16	TRBJ2-3	TRBD1	NA	TGTGCCAGCAGCGCGACGACAGGGCCCGTCCGGATGACGCAGTATTTT	CASSATTGPVRMTQYF
TRBV4-1	15	TRBJ2-7	NA	NA	TGCGCCAGCAGCCAAGTTCAGGCCGCAGCCTACGAGCAGTACTTC	CASSQVQAAAYEQYF
TRBV28	15	TRBJ2-5	TRBD1	NA	TGTGCCAGCAGCAGCCCCGGGACAGGAAAAGAGACCCAGTACTTC	CASSSPGTGKETQYF
TRBV5-1	13	TRBJ2-5	NA	NA	TGCGCCAGCAGCTTGGAGGGACTGGGGACCCAGTACTTC	CASSLEGLGTQYF
TRBV7-8	15	TRBJ2-5	NA	NA	TGTGCCAGCAGCTTAGACGGGTCCCCCCGGCAGACCCAGTACTTC	CASSLDGSPRQTQYF
TRBV19	14	TRBJ1-2	NA	NA	TGTGCCAGTAGTATCGCCGGGTTCCTCTATGGCTACACCTTC	CASSIAGFLYGYTF
TRBV6-6	15	TRBJ2-7	TRBD1	NA	TGTGCCAGCAGGAACCGGGACAGGGGTACCTACGAGCAGTACTTC	CASRNRDRGTYEQYF
TRBV19	14	TRBJ1-1	NA	NA	TGTGCCAGTAGTAATAGGGCCAGGGACACTGAAGCTTTCTTT	CASSNRARDTEAFF
TRBV20-1	16	TRBJ1-3	NA	once	TGCAGTGCTAGTCCCTTTTTAATCAGCTCTGGAAACACCATATATTTT	CSASPFLISSGNTIYF
TRBV5-1	17	TRBJ2-2	TRBD2	once	TGCGCCAGCAGCTTGAGGGCTAGCGGGCAATCATCGGGGGAGCTGTTTTTT	CASSLRASGQSSGELFF
TRBV11-2	19	TRBJ2-3	TRBD2	NA	TGTGCCAGCAGCTCCTACGGGACTAGCGGGGGGGCGAGCGCAGATACGCAGTATTTT	CASSSYGTSGGASADTQYF
TRBV10-1	14	TRBJ2-5	NA	NA	TGCGCCAGCAGCGACCGGGACTTAGAAGAGACCCAGTACTTC	CASSDRDLEETQYF